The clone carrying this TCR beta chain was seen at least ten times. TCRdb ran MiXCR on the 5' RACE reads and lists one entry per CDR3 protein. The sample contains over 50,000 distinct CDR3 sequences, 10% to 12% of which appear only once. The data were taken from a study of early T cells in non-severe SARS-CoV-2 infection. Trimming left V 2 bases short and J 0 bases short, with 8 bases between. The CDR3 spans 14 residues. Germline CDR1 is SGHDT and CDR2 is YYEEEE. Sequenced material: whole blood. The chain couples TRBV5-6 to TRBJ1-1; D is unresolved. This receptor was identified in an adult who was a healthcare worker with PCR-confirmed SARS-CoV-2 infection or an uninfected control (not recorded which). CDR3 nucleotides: TGTGCCAGCAGCTTCGTGGGATTGAACACTGAAGCTTTCTTT. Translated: CASSFVGLNTEAFF.